This T cell receptor beta chain is from a study of cytotoxic CD8 clonotypes in ibrutinib-treated CLL. Study-wide context: Patients: more than nine relapsed/refractory, under 16 treatment-naive, fewer than 18 IGHV unmutated. Mean productive templates were under 260,000; mean productive rearrangements were fewer than 95,000.

CDR1 ENHRY and CDR2 SYGVKD come from the germline V gene. This CDR3 has 12 residues. V was pared by 10 bases and J by 2 bases, with 12 bases between. Sequencing was performed with immunoSEQ multiplex PCR; in TCRdb, only in-frame clones are kept and a portion is missing. The repertoire holds some 200,000 clones, with about four fifths as singletons. The TCR sequence derives from a human donor with chronic lymphocytic leukemia. The gene calls are TRBV10-3 and TRBJ2-7, with D possibly called TRBD1 or TRBD2 (5 bases each). The specimen was PBMCs, collected after 12 months of ibrutinib treatment. The CDR3 loop reads CATLGEPYEQYF. CDR3 nucleotides: TGTGCCACCCTGGGGGAGCCCTACGAGCAGTACTTC.